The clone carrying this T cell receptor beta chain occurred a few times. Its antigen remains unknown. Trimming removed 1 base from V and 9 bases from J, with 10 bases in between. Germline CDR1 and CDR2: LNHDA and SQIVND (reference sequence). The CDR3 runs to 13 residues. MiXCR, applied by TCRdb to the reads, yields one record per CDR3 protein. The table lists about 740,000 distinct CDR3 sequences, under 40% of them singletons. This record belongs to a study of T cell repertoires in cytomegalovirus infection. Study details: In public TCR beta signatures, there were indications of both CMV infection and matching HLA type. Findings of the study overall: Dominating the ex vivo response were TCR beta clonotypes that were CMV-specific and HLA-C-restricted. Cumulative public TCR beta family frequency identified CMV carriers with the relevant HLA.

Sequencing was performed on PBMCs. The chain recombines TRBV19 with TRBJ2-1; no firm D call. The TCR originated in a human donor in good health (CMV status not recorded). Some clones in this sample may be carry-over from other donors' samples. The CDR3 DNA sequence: TGTGCCAGTAGTATAGGTCTCGCTTCTGAGCAGTTCTTC. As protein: CASSIGLASEQFF.